The 5 T cell receptor beta chains below all came from one sample that was sequenced in a study of blood T cell repertoires in COVID-19. TCRdb's table, derived via immunoSEQ multiplex PCR, lists solely in-frame clones and lacks some. The repertoire includes about 24,000 clones, 89% of them detected once, and roughly 29% sits in the top ten. The material sequenced was peripheral blood. These receptors came from a woman in her seventies with active COVID-19.

This clone was counted between two and nine times. The chain uses TRBV12-3 or TRBV12-4 and TRBJ2-7, with a tentative D call TRBD1 (7 bases). V dropped 8 bases and J dropped 1 base, with 12 bases sitting between them. The CDR3 consists of 13 residues. CDR3 in amino acids: CASRGTASYEQYF. For the CDR3, the DNA is TGTGCCAGCCGCGGGACAGCTTCCTACGAGCAGTACTTC.

This rearrangement joins TRBV11-1 to TRBJ2-3; a possible D gene is TRBD2 (6 bases). CDR3 size: 14 residues. CDR1 is SGHAT and CDR2 is FQDESV in the germline V gene (reference sequence). V lost 5 bases to trimming and J lost 0 bases, with 9 bases between them. In DNA, the CDR3 is TGTGCCAGCAGCCCCCGGGAGAGCACAGATACGCAGTATTTT. Protein product: CASSPRESTDTQYF.

V usage is TRBV5-6 and J usage is TRBJ2-3; 13 nucleotides match TRBD2. After removal of 4 bases from V and 8 bases from J, the junction contained 7 bases not matched to a gene. The CDR3 runs 15 residues. Germline CDR1 and CDR2: SGHDT and YYEEEE. CDR3: CASSPLAGGAGTQYF. The DNA for the CDR3 is TGTGCCAGCAGCCCACTAGCGGGGGGGGCGGGTACGCAGTATTTT.

The chain uses TRBV3-1 (or the pseudogene TRBV3-2) and TRBJ2-5; a weak D match, TRBD2 (6 bases). The CDR3 has 15 residues. The ends were cut back, 0 bases at V and 2 bases at J, with 10 bases in the middle. Germline values: CDR1 LGHDT, CDR2 YNNKEL (reference sequence). DNA for the CDR3: TGTGCCAGCAGCCAAGACCGGGGGAGGCAAGAGACCCAGTACTTC. Protein sequence: CASSQDRGRQETQYF.

The chain uses TRBV5-1 and TRBJ1-4; maybe TRBD1 (5 bases). Germline V gene sequence: CDR1 SGHRS, CDR2 YFSETQ. The CDR3 contains 15 residues. Trimming shortened V by 4 bases and J by 8 bases, and 18 bases separated the two germline ends. Written as DNA, the CDR3 is TGCGCCAGCAGCCCGGTGGGGGGTCGGGGAGAAAAACTGTTTTTT. Translation: CASSPVGGRGEKLFF.